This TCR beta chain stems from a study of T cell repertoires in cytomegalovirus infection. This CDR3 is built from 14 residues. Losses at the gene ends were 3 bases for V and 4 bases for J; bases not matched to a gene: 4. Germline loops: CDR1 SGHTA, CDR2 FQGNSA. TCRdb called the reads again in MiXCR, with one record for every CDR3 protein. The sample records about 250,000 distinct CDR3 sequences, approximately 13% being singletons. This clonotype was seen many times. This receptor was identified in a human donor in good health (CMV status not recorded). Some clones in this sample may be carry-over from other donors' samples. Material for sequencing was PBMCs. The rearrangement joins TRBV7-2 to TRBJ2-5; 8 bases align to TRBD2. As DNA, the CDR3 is TGTGCCAGCAGCTTCGGGGGGGCGGGAGAGACCCAGTACTTC. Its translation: CASSFGGAGETQYF.